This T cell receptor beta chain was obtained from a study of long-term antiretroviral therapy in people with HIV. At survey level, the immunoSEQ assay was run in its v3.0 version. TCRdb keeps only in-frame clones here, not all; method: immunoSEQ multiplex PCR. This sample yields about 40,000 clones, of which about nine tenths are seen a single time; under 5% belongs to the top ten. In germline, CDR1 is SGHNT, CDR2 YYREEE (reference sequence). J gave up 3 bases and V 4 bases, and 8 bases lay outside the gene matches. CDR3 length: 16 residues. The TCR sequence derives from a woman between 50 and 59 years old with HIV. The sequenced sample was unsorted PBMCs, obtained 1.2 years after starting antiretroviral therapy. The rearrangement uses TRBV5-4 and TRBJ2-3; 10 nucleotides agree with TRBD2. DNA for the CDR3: TGTGCCAGCAGCCGTCCAGGAGCGGGGGGGACAGATACGCAGTATTTT. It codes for CASSRPGAGGTDTQYF.